This T cell receptor (beta chain) emerged from a study of blood T cell repertoires in COVID-19. Study as a whole: Spain, Italy and the United States supplied samples that represented acute and convalescent COVID-19. T cells, B-cell-depleted T cells, or PBMCs supplied cDNA or gDNA.

This clone has just a few counts. Original processing notes: The authors estimated nucleated cell counts from reference gene primer amplification. The assay was immunoSEQ multiplex PCR, and TCRdb's table has in-frame clones only and misses some. That table supplies the V and J calls and clone size; D and trimming were determined from the DNA. Of approximately 350,000 clones listed, around nine tenths are singletons. The ends were cut back, 4 bases at V and 2 bases at J, with 14 bases in the middle. The CDR3 runs 15 residues. Per germline, CDR1 LGHNA and CDR2 YNFKEQ. This chain connects TRBV4-2 to TRBJ1-2, with D possibly matching TRBD1 (5 bases). The receptor was derived from a woman aged 18-29 years who had recovered from COVID-19. The sequencing input was peripheral blood. The CDR3 DNA reads as TGTGCCAGCAGCCCCGGGGGTTCCGGGAACTATGGCTACACCTTC. The encoded protein is CASSPGGSGNYGYTF.